Below, 23 T cell receptor beta chains from the same sample are listed, as sequenced in a study of control samples from healthy donors and cancer patients. Sequencing used immunoSEQ multiplex PCR; TCRdb keeps in-frame clones, though not all of them. The profile shows 90,000 to 150,000 clones, around 89% of them singletons. Sequencing was carried out using blood. The receptors derive from a man aged 35-49 years in good health.

V and J are TRBV7-9 and TRBJ2-5, with D possibly matching TRBD1 (5 bases). Germline V gene sequence: CDR1 SEHNR, CDR2 FQNEAQ (reference sequence). The CDR3 consists of 15 residues. V was shortened by 3 bases and J by 2 bases, with 13 bases between the two germline ends. The chain's CDR3 is CASSFAGKTQETQYF. CDR3 DNA: TGTGCCAGCAGCTTTGCAGGGAAAACACAAGAGACCCAGTACTTC.

The chain carries TRBV27 and TRBJ1-5; 7 bases align to TRBD1. The germline gives CDR1 MNHEY, CDR2 SMNVEV (reference sequence). This CDR3 is built from 15 residues. With V trimmed by 3 bases and J by 3 bases, 5 bases remained unmatched. For the CDR3, the DNA is TGTGCCAGCAGTTTTGAGGGGGCAAACAATCAGCCCCAGCATTTT. Its protein is CASSFEGANNQPQHF.

The V and J genes are TRBV9 and TRBJ1-1; D is ambiguous. V gave up 0 bases and J gave up 4 bases, with 4 bases separating them. The CDR3 is made up of 12 amino acids. Germline CDR1 SGDLS, CDR2 YYNGEE. CDR3 region: CASSVEGTEAFF. In DNA form, the CDR3 reads TGTGCCAGCAGCGTAGAGGGCACTGAAGCTTTCTTT.

This clone was recorded only once. The CDR3, as DNA: TGTGCTAGTGGTCCGGTAGATGGATACGAGCAGTACTTC. Protein sequence: CASGPVDGYEQYF. J is TRBJ2-7 and V is TRBV12-5, with unresolved D. With 5 bases removed from V and 4 bases from J, the gap between germline ends came to 12 bases. In germline, CDR1 is LGHNT, CDR2 FRNRAP. The CDR3 is 13 amino acids.

The chain is built from TRBV9 and TRBJ2-5; 7 bases agree with TRBD1. The CDR3 contains 16 residues. Germline CDR1 and CDR2: SGDLS and YYNGEE. Trimming took 0 bases from V and 5 from J; bases not matched to a gene: 10. The DNA for the CDR3 is TGTGCCAGCAGCGTAGGGTTAGGGGGCCTTCGGGAGACCCAGTACTTC. Amino acids: CASSVGLGGLRETQYF.

The V and J genes are TRBV12-3 or TRBV12-4 and TRBJ2-5; D is ambiguous. V shed 3 bases and J shed 3 bases, with 8 bases lying between them. This CDR3 region has 13 residues. CDR3 coding DNA: TGTGCCAGCAGTTTCTTTGGGGAAGAGACCCAGTACTTC. This sequence encodes CASSFFGEETQYF.

V is TRBV28 and J is TRBJ2-7; 8 nucleotides agree with TRBD2. Germline CDR1 and CDR2: MDHEN and SYDVKM. The V and J ends lost 4 bases and 2 bases, in that order; junction bases with no gene match: 7. This CDR3 region has 15 residues. The CDR3 is CASSSAGGGTYEQYF. CDR3 nucleotide sequence: TGTGCCAGCAGTTCCGCGGGGGGTGGAACCTACGAGCAGTACTTC.

The CDR3 nucleotides read TGTGCCAGCAGTGGACAGGGGCAAGAAGTAGACTTTTTTGGAAACACCATATATTTT. Its protein product is CASSGQGQEVDFFGNTIYF. This rearrangement joins TRBV6-1 to TRBJ1-3, with 8 bases aligning to TRBD1. V trimming: 4 bases; J trimming: 3 bases; junction bases outside the gene matches: 17. Germline V gene data show CDR1 as MNHNS and CDR2 as SASEGT. The length of the CDR3 is 19 residues.

The chain carries TRBV12-5 and TRBJ2-2, with 12 bases fitting TRBD2. This CDR3 comprises 18 residues. Germline CDR1 is LGHNT and CDR2 is FRNRAP. J was trimmed by 3 bases and V by 5 bases; bases with no gene match: 10. The CDR3 protein is CASGPLAGGLRDTGELFF. The DNA for the CDR3 is TGTGCTAGTGGTCCCCTAGCGGGGGGGCTTCGTGACACCGGGGAGCTGTTTTTT.

V and J are TRBV6-6 and TRBJ1-5; 10 positions agree with TRBD1. The CDR3 has 16 amino acids. Germline assignment: CDR1 MNHNY and CDR2 SVGAGI (reference sequence). V was pared by 6 bases and J by 4 bases, with 9 bases of the junction left unmatched. CDR3 loop: CASSRDRGSRNQPQHF. The CDR3 bases are TGTGCCAGCAGCCGGGACAGGGGATCTCGTAATCAGCCCCAGCATTTT.

The chain uses TRBV6-2 or TRBV6-3 and TRBJ2-5, with 10 bases that match TRBD1. The CDR3 is 16 residues long. Per germline, CDR1 MNHEY and CDR2 SVGEGT. V lost 5 bases to trimming and J lost 4 bases; unmatched junction nucleotides: 10. This CDR3 reads CASSRTGTGVRETQYF. CDR3 nucleotides: TGTGCCAGCAGTCGGACCGGGACAGGGGTTCGAGAGACCCAGTACTTC.

The chain uses TRBV9 and TRBJ2-3; no clear D gene. This CDR3 is built from 14 residues. V was shortened by 5 bases and J by 0 bases, with 10 bases between the two germline ends. The germline V gene has CDR1 SGDLS and CDR2 YYNGEE. CDR3 in amino acids: CASSEGPSTDTQYF. CDR3 DNA: TGTGCCAGCAGTGAAGGCCCAAGCACAGATACGCAGTATTTT.

The chain is built from TRBV30 and TRBJ1-6, with D unclear. This CDR3 has 13 residues. Germline CDR1 GTSNPN, CDR2 SVGIG (reference sequence). Trimming shortened V by 3 bases and J by 5 bases, and 8 bases separated the two germline ends. The CDR3: CAWRVVDNSPLHF. The CDR3 DNA reads TGTGCCTGGAGGGTAGTCGATAATTCACCCCTCCACTTT.

The chain links TRBV10-2 to TRBJ1-3; 8 bases match TRBD1. V lost 3 bases to trimming and J lost 3 bases; unmatched junction nucleotides: 4. This CDR3 region has 15 residues. CDR1 is WSHSY and CDR2 is SAAADI in the germline V gene. In DNA form, the CDR3 reads TGCGCCAGCAGTGAAATACAGGGGGTTGGAAACACCATATATTTT. It yields the protein CASSEIQGVGNTIYF.

The chain joins TRBV30 to TRBJ1-2; D might be TRBD1 (5 bases). CDR3 length: 13 amino acids. CDR1 is GTSNPN and CDR2 is SVGIG in the germline V gene (reference sequence). Trimming pared 0 bases from V and 6 bases from J, leaving 11 bases between. The CDR3 here is CAWSVRQSHGYTF. The CDR3 coding sequence is TGTGCCTGGAGTGTAAGACAGAGCCATGGCTACACCTTC. The full variable domain, completed using reference TRBV30 and TRBJ1-2, is SQTIHQWPATLVQPVGSPLSLECTVEGTSNPNLYWYRQAAGRGLQLLFYSVGIGQISSEVPQNLSASRPQDRQFILSSKKLLLSDSGFYLCAWSVRQSHGYTFGSGTRLTVV.

The chain joins TRBV28 to TRBJ1-3, with 12 bases aligning to TRBD1. V dropped 4 bases and J dropped 4; count of bases not matched to a gene: 8. CDR3 length equals 17 residues. The germline V gene has CDR1 MDHEN and CDR2 SYDVKM. CDR3 amino acids: CASSSPGQGARGNTIYF. In DNA, the CDR3 is TGTGCCAGCAGTTCACCGGGACAGGGGGCGCGAGGAAACACCATATATTTT.

The chain carries TRBV6-5 and TRBJ1-4; 7 bases agree with TRBD1. Germline V lookup: CDR1 MNHEY, CDR2 SVGAGI. J gave up 1 base and V 5 bases, and 4 bases lay outside the gene matches. CDR3 length: 15 residues. DNA of the CDR3: TGTGCCAGCAGTCCTGGGGACAGAACTAATGAAAAACTGTTTTTT. Encoded protein: CASSPGDRTNEKLFF.

The chain uses TRBV9 and TRBJ2-2, with D unresolved. Deletions cut 0 bases from V and 4 bases from J, with 7 bases between. Germline V gene sequence: CDR1 SGDLS, CDR2 YYNGEE. This CDR3 has 14 amino acids. CDR3 DNA sequence: TGTGCCAGCAGCGTAGTTTCTGGCACCGGGGAGCTGTTTTTT. It yields the protein CASSVVSGTGELFF.

This sequence joins TRBV6-5 and TRBJ1-2; perhaps TRBD1 as D (5 bases). The CDR3 totals 14 residues. V shed 8 bases and J shed 4 bases, with 17 bases lying between them. The germline CDR1 and CDR2 sequences are MNHEY and SVGAGI. CDR3 nucleotides: TGTGCCAGCTCCCGAGGGACGGTCCCCTATGGCTACACCTTC. The encoded protein is CASSRGTVPYGYTF.

The table lists this clone with a few counts. The chain couples TRBV6-2 or TRBV6-3 to TRBJ1-5; a possible D gene is TRBD1 (6 bases). Deletions cut 2 bases from V and 6 bases from J, with 14 bases between. The CDR3 has 15 residues. Per germline, CDR1 MNHEY and CDR2 SVGEGT. CDR3 protein: CASSYGQGRGQPQHF. CDR3 in DNA: TGTGCCAGCAGTTACGGGCAGGGGAGGGGTCAGCCCCAGCATTTT.

The V call is TRBV30, the J call TRBJ2-7; TRBD2 matches at 7 bases. There are 12 residues in the CDR3. J was trimmed by 5 bases and V by 3 bases; bases with no gene match: 4. CDR1 and CDR2 from the germline V gene are GTSNPN and SVGIG (reference sequence). The CDR3 DNA follows: TGTGCCTGGAGCGGAACTAGCGACGAGCAGTACTTC. It translates to CAWSGTSDEQYF.

The rearrangement links TRBV6-5 to TRBJ2-7, with D possibly matching TRBD1 (6 bases). This CDR3 has 14 residues. V lost 6 bases to trimming and J lost 3 bases, with 15 bases between them. Per the germline V gene, CDR1 is MNHEY and CDR2 is SVGAGI. Here the CDR3 DNA reads TGTGCCAGCAGCCAGACAGGATACCTCTACGAGCAGTACTTC. This codes for CASSQTGYLYEQYF.

The CDR3 coding sequence is TGTGCCAGTAGTCCTCTAATAGTAGGGACCCACAATGAGCAGTTCTTC. Residues: CASSPLIVGTHNEQFF. This chain connects TRBV19 to TRBJ2-1; either TRBD1 or TRBD2 may supply D (5 bases each). Germline loops: CDR1 LNHDA, CDR2 SQIVND (reference sequence). V was clipped by 5 bases and J by 5 bases, with 19 bases between them. The CDR3 is 16 residues long. Combining the CDR3 with reference TRBV19 and TRBJ2-1 gives the whole variable domain DGGITQSPKYLFRKEGQNVTLSCEQNLNHDAMYWYRQDPGQGLRLIYYSQIVNDFQKGDIAEGYSVSREKKESFPLTVTSAQKNPTAFYLCASSPLIVGTHNEQFFGPGTRLTVL.